Sequencing of this TCR beta chain was carried out in a study of cytomegalovirus exposure and HLA in healthy donors (dated 2017 in TCRdb). Concerning the study at large: In an earlier analysis of some 550 of the donors, about 260 Gb of sequence data and some 120 million unique TCR beta sequences from roughly 200 million T cells were reported. An early release that covered about 640 HLA-typed donors contained approximately 290 gigabases of sequencing data and tens of millions of unique TCR sequences. Of the approximately 400 genotyped donors, over 65% fell in the genetic ancestry cluster associated with self-reported Caucasian donors. The study was designed to test whether signatures of past pathogen exposure could be identified by cataloging public T cell receptors. The T cell repertoires of 666 subjects were profiled by immunosequencing and related to cytomegalovirus serostatus. Along with the roughly 670-subject first cohort, a separate validation cohort of over a hundred different subjects was used. To predict cytomegalovirus infection status, the study brought together high-throughput TCR immunosequencing, statistical association of individual TCRs with disease status, and machine learning. In a later analysis, previously published TCR beta repertoires from 550 to 750 donors were re-analyzed and high-resolution HLA genotyping was added so that TCR occurrence patterns could be studied. In the later analysis, no new phenotypic data were used to find candidate immune exposures; instead, reliance was placed on TCR beta sequences and their occurrence across donors. An earlier analysis of roughly 600 of the donors used high-throughput TCR beta sequencing to judge whether each TCR beta V gene segment behaved as functional or pseudogenic. Donor age, sex, ethnicity and CMV serostatus were compiled together with the repertoire data. Genome-wide SNP genotypes for about 65% of the 666 donors were used in a later genetic analysis, which treated that subset as a discovery cohort. Every discovery cohort repertoire had been produced on one sequencing platform. Both class I and class II loci were covered by HLA typing, at four-digit resolution. The number of typed donors differed by locus: roughly 620-630 for A, B, C, DRB1 and DQB1; approximately 540 for DQA1; some 590 for DPA1; and roughly 470 for DPB1. A handful of DR-DQ haplotypes were handled as single units for association and clustering because linkage in the cohort was strong. Among over 350 genotyped donors of the cohort, an average of approximately 240,000 unique TCR beta nucleotide sequences were sequenced per donor, around a sixth of them non-productive.

Beyond this particular receptor, the publication reports: In an earlier analysis of some 500 of the donors, most TCR beta V segments were observed in productive rearrangements about 87% or about 30% of the time, broadly matching IMGT annotations. In this cohort, only TCR beta chains were sequenced, and detectable features were limited by the absence of alpha or paired-chain data. Some IMGT-functional V segments, including TRBV6-2 and TRBV6-3, could not be distinguished by the 87-base-pair reads and were therefore excluded. In the study, some 180 TCR beta chains were listed as associated with cytomegalovirus. Because HLA typing was unavailable for some donors at each locus, only the typed subset was used in association tests. In a later analysis, most CMV-associated TCR beta chains were found to appear HLA-restricted, with HLA associations seemingly driven largely by CMV exposure. According to a later genetic analysis, donors in an Asian-associated ancestry cluster had fewer N-insertions in productive TCRs than the approximately 700-donor mean. Compared with equally common non-associated chains, HLA-associated TCR beta chains in a later analysis were more clonally expanded and had lower generation probabilities. A further reported finding was that TCR beta sequences accurately predicted the HLA-A and HLA-B alleles for most subjects in the first cohort. In vitro tests confirmed that three of the cytomegalovirus-associated TCR beta chains recognize cytomegalovirus antigens. According to a later analysis, TCR association rates differed among HLA loci, with DRB1 alleles showing the most associated TCRs and HLA-C alleles showing the fewest. Presence/absence analyses assumed roughly uniform sequencing depth across donors, an assumption that may not hold. A later genetic analysis associated a missense DCLRE1C variant with V-gene and J-gene trimming of TCR beta chains, and an independent cohort replicated the association. In a later analysis, around 17,000 TCR beta sequences were associated with specific HLA alleles at a false discovery rate of 0.05. Linkage disequilibrium might explain the correlated functional status among segregating V segments, but an unknown experimental factor could not be ruled out. It was suggested by the authors that the approach could potentially be generalized to other disease states and immunological phenotypes. The only immune exposure information available for the cohort was CMV serostatus. Strong co-occurrence of HLA alleles, especially DR and DQ, made assigning TCR associations to individual alleles difficult. Because counts were too low, about 18 rarely observed V segments, including chromosome 9 orphons, were excluded from the earlier analysis of 587 of the donors. The classifier was reported to diagnose cytomegalovirus status with high specificity and sensitivity in both the original and validation cohorts. Most TCR sequences were seen in very few donors, while some public TCRs were found in many individuals. In a later analysis, several top co-occurrence clusters were reported to appear linked to parvovirus B19, influenza, CMV and Epstein-Barr virus. A cluster of highly shared sequence variants was judged likely to represent a technical artifact of the sequencing pipeline.

The library was obtained by the immunoSEQ multiplex PCR assay. For the multiplex PCR, a mixture combining 60 forward primers for TCR Vbeta segments and 13 reverse primers for TCR Jbeta segments was used. Amplification of the CDR3 region of rearranged TCR beta genes was performed with a multiplex PCR assay on genomic DNA. Amplified TCR beta libraries were sequenced as 87-base-pair reads on the Illumina HiSeq System. From the authors' description of their analysis: In a later analysis, 80 million or so unique TCR beta chains were counted across the 650 to 700 repertoires, and roughly 10 million of these chains were shared by at least two donors. A nearest-neighbor algorithm error-corrected the raw reads and collapsed the reads into unique sequences, merging closely related sequences to remove PCR and sequencing errors. Alignment of CDR3 sequences to IMGT reference sequences was used to assign V, D and J gene segments. For a sequence to be retained, a match of at least six nucleotides was required to both a V gene segment and a J gene segment. A rearrangement was called productive if the CDR3 had no stop codons and remained in frame with V and J, and every other rearrangement was called non-productive. CDR3 was defined according to IMGT convention as the region running from the second conserved V-encoded cysteine to the conserved J-encoded phenylalanine. The earlier analysis of some 540 of the donors excluded any sequence lacking an unambiguous match to a single V gene segment. An earlier analysis of 587 of the donors classified V segments as functional when productive rearrangements were above 56.7% and as segregating when the standard deviation between donors was above 5%. A statistical classification framework was developed to diagnose cytomegalovirus status using the catalog of TCR beta chain sequences. A later analysis assigned V and J genes by comparing TCR nucleotide sequences with IMGT/GENE-DB human TR gene sequences. The TCRdist pipeline was used in a later analysis to assign CDR3 sequences and most-parsimonious VDJ recombination scenarios. In a later analysis, each TCR beta chain was defined by its CDR3 amino acid sequence together with its V-gene family, and reads lacking a unique V-gene family were excluded. A later analysis removed roughly 590 highly shared, low-generation-probability nucleotide sequences to deal with suspected cross-contamination and a sequencing artifact. In a later analysis, a clonal expansion index for each public chain was calculated from normalized within-repertoire ranks of inferred template counts. In a later analysis, generation probabilities were computed with a VDJ recombination model fitted to out-of-frame rearrangements, and the resulting probabilities were checked against IGoR. In a later analysis, hypergeometric tests were used to score TCR-TCR, TCR-HLA and TCR-CMV co-occurrence, with a repertoire-size bias correction applied to TCR pairs. To estimate false discovery rates, a later analysis permuted the HLA or CMV assignments 20 times. In a later analysis, co-occurring TCRs were grouped with DBSCAN, and TCRdist sequence similarity was added when clustering was performed within HLA-allele-positive subsets. Co-occurrence clustering excluded repertoires with fewer than 30,000 or more than 120,000 public chains, plus five with anomalous nucleotide sharing. Held by TCRdb, this immuneACCESS table contains in-frame sequences only and omits some clones. Under half of the omission traces to an unresolved V gene where checked; the cause of the rest is unknown. The V and J calls and clone size are taken from that table; D and trimming were inferred from the DNA. This sample holds 35,000 or so clones; 75% to 85% were observed only once. The top ten hold 9.3% of the sample.

The cohort comprised around 690 healthy bone marrow donors. At the time of sampling, all cohort members were nominally healthy, though unrecorded immune exposures were likely present. The donor tested CMV seronegative, placing the donor among the 352 seronegative members of the cohort. Each donor provided a peripheral blood sample, and peripheral blood mononuclear cells were used for TCR beta sequencing. The Qiagen DNeasy Blood Extraction Kit was used to extract genomic DNA from the blood cell samples. A word on this clone: The specificity of this receptor is unknown. No base quality values were provided; no much bigger clone lies one nucleotide off.

CDR1 and CDR2, looked up from the germline V gene, are SGHDT and YYEEEE. CDR3 length: 15 amino acids, cysteine to phenylalanine. Only the CDR3 DNA stays, 45 bases, in frame from base 1. Germline trimming: 5 bases from V, 5 bases from J; junction bases outside gene matches: 8. The chain is made from TRBV5-6 and TRBJ2-5; 11 central nucleotides agree with TRBD1. The source is a middle-aged woman in good health and CMV-seronegative. Material: PBMCs. At the DNA level, the sequence is TGTGCCAGCAGGACACGGACAGGGGGCTGGGAGACCCAGTACTTC. Its product reads: CASRTRTGGWETQYF.